These T cell receptor beta chains were read from a single sample in a study of cytomegalovirus exposure and HLA in healthy donors. Repertoires were generated with immunoSEQ multiplex PCR, while TCRdb's copy carries only in-frame clones and drops some. Among 110,000 to 150,000 clones listed, about 82% were seen once. The sequencing sample was made of PBMCs. These receptors were collected from a woman in her forties in good health and CMV-seropositive. Each CDR3 is given with its conserved first and last residue. Each record gives: D gene, J gene, V gene, clone size, CDR3 protein, CDR3 DNA. The D gene is left open where the match is weak. Only part of the rows carry a size: once, few, many, or a class if the clone is expanded.

D gene: TRBD1; J gene: TRBJ2-7; V gene: TRBV2; clone size: -; CDR3 protein: CASVFDRAGEQYF; CDR3 DNA: TGTGCCAGCGTTTTTGACAGGGCGGGCGAGCAGTACTTC
D gene: -; J gene: TRBJ2-7; V gene: TRBV4-2; clone size: few; CDR3 protein: CASSQWGGLSEQYF; CDR3 DNA: TGTGCCAGCAGCCAATGGGGGGGGCTAAGCGAGCAGTACTTC
D gene: -; J gene: TRBJ2-5; V gene: TRBV5-1; clone size: -; CDR3 protein: CASSLSPTWGEETQYF; CDR3 DNA: TGCGCCAGCAGCTTGTCTCCCACTTGGGGCGAAGAGACCCAGTACTTC
D gene: -; J gene: TRBJ1-1; V gene: TRBV29-1; clone size: -; CDR3 protein: CSVVLGGRTEAFF; CDR3 DNA: TGCAGCGTTGTTTTGGGGGGGAGGACTGAAGCTTTCTTT
D gene: TRBD2; J gene: TRBJ2-2; V gene: TRBV11-2; clone size: -; CDR3 protein: CASSLAGKNTGELFF; CDR3 DNA: TGTGCCAGCAGCCTAGCGGGGAAAAACACCGGGGAGCTGTTTTTT
D gene: -; J gene: TRBJ2-2; V gene: TRBV7-2; clone size: -; CDR3 protein: CASSPVALRTGELFF; CDR3 DNA: TGTGCCAGCAGCCCAGTGGCCCTCAGAACCGGGGAGCTGTTTTTT
D gene: -; J gene: TRBJ2-7; V gene: TRBV7-2; clone size: -; CDR3 protein: CASSSLSGYEQYF; CDR3 DNA: TGTGCCAGCAGCTCGCTATCCGGTTACGAGCAGTACTTC
D gene: -; J gene: TRBJ1-4; V gene: TRBV6-5; clone size: -; CDR3 protein: CASSYSGQGGEKLFF; CDR3 DNA: TGTGCCAGCAGTTACTCGGGGCAGGGTGGTGAAAAACTGTTTTTT
D gene: TRBD1; J gene: TRBJ2-3; V gene: TRBV5-1; clone size: few; CDR3 protein: CASSVGQGSTDTQYF; CDR3 DNA: TGCGCCAGCAGCGTGGGACAGGGAAGCACAGATACGCAGTATTTT
D gene: TRBD2; J gene: TRBJ2-5; V gene: TRBV7-9; clone size: few; CDR3 protein: CASSQILRGGLETQYF; CDR3 DNA: TGTGCCAGCAGCCAAATTCTTCGGGGAGGGCTGGAGACCCAGTACTTC
D gene: TRBD2; J gene: TRBJ2-1; V gene: TRBV9; clone size: -; CDR3 protein: CASSVGLAGEVSYNEQFF; CDR3 DNA: TGTGCCAGCAGCGTAGGGCTAGCGGGGGAGGTTTCCTACAATGAGCAGTTCTTC
D gene: TRBD2; J gene: TRBJ2-1; V gene: TRBV6-6; clone size: -; CDR3 protein: CAIPSGASYNEQFF; CDR3 DNA: TGTGCCATCCCTAGCGGGGCCTCCTACAATGAGCAGTTCTTC
D gene: TRBD1; J gene: TRBJ1-4; V gene: TRBV25-1; clone size: few; CDR3 protein: CASSDLLTGFNEKLFF; CDR3 DNA: TGTGCCAGCAGTGACCTTCTGACAGGGTTCAATGAAAAACTGTTTTTT
D gene: TRBD1; J gene: TRBJ1-1; V gene: TRBV5-1; clone size: once; CDR3 protein: CASSSGQGNTEAFF; CDR3 DNA: TGCGCCAGCAGTTCTGGACAGGGAAACACTGAAGCTTTCTTT
D gene: -; J gene: TRBJ2-7; V gene: TRBV5-5; clone size: -; CDR3 protein: CASSSTRSYEQYF; CDR3 DNA: TGTGCCAGCAGCTCGACACGCTCCTACGAGCAGTACTTC
D gene: -; J gene: TRBJ2-3; V gene: TRBV4-3; clone size: once; CDR3 protein: CASSQDHHRTDTQYF; CDR3 DNA: TGCGCCAGCAGCCAAGACCATCACAGAACAGATACGCAGTATTTT
D gene: TRBD2; J gene: TRBJ2-2; V gene: TRBV28; clone size: -; CDR3 protein: CASSLSIGLEAGLDGELFF; CDR3 DNA: TGTGCCAGCAGTTTATCCATTGGCCTGGAAGCGGGACTAGACGGGGAGCTGTTTTTT
D gene: -; J gene: TRBJ1-1; V gene: TRBV28; clone size: -; CDR3 protein: CASSLLATEAFF; CDR3 DNA: TGTGCCAGCAGTTTATTAGCCACTGAAGCTTTCTTT
D gene: -; J gene: TRBJ2-2; V gene: TRBV19; clone size: once; CDR3 protein: CASSATRDRGTGELFF; CDR3 DNA: TGTGCCAGTAGTGCTACCCGGGATCGGGGCACCGGGGAGCTGTTTTTT
D gene: TRBD1; J gene: TRBJ2-7; V gene: TRBV28; clone size: -; CDR3 protein: CASRQGYYEQYF; CDR3 DNA: TGTGCCAGTAGACAGGGGTACTACGAGCAGTACTTC
D gene: TRBD1; J gene: TRBJ1-5; V gene: TRBV19; clone size: once; CDR3 protein: CASSIKRQGASNQPQHF; CDR3 DNA: TGTGCCAGTAGTATCAAACGACAGGGGGCTAGCAATCAGCCCCAGCATTTT
D gene: TRBD1; J gene: TRBJ1-5; V gene: TRBV6-5; clone size: -; CDR3 protein: CASSRGQGNQPQHF; CDR3 DNA: TGTGCCAGCTCCCGGGGACAGGGGAATCAGCCCCAGCATTTT
D gene: -; J gene: TRBJ1-1; V gene: TRBV4-3; clone size: -; CDR3 protein: CASSQDRVWDTEAFF; CDR3 DNA: TGCGCCAGCAGCCAAGACAGGGTGTGGGACACTGAAGCTTTCTTT
D gene: -; J gene: TRBJ2-3; V gene: TRBV20-1; clone size: -; CDR3 protein: CSARVAHTQYF; CDR3 DNA: TGCAGTGCTAGAGTAGCCCATACGCAGTATTTT
D gene: -; J gene: TRBJ2-7; V gene: TRBV2; clone size: once; CDR3 protein: CASQGVNRVGEQYF; CDR3 DNA: TGTGCCTCCCAAGGAGTAAACAGGGTTGGCGAGCAGTACTTC
D gene: -; J gene: TRBJ2-7; V gene: TRBV7-9; clone size: -; CDR3 protein: CASSLQGEDEQYF; CDR3 DNA: TGTGCCAGCAGCTTGCAGGGCGAGGACGAGCAGTACTTC
D gene: -; J gene: TRBJ2-5; V gene: TRBV5-6; clone size: -; CDR3 protein: CASSSELQETQYF; CDR3 DNA: TGTGCCAGCAGTTCAGAATTACAAGAGACCCAGTACTTC
D gene: -; J gene: TRBJ1-2; V gene: TRBV4-3; clone size: -; CDR3 protein: CASSQRPGSGYTF; CDR3 DNA: TGCGCCAGCAGCCAAAGGCCAGGGTCTGGCTACACCTTC
D gene: -; J gene: TRBJ2-7; V gene: TRBV6-5; clone size: -; CDR3 protein: CASTSPGWYEQYF; CDR3 DNA: TGTGCCAGCACCTCTCCGGGGTGGTACGAGCAGTACTTC
D gene: -; J gene: TRBJ2-7; V gene: TRBV27; clone size: -; CDR3 protein: CARQDVPSYEQYF; CDR3 DNA: TGTGCCAGACAGGACGTCCCCTCCTACGAGCAGTACTTC
D gene: TRBD1; J gene: TRBJ2-7; V gene: TRBV9; clone size: once; CDR3 protein: CASSDGTGTSPLYEQYF; CDR3 DNA: TGTGCCAGCAGCGACGGGACAGGGACCTCTCCCCTCTACGAGCAGTACTTC
D gene: -; J gene: TRBJ1-5; V gene: TRBV14; clone size: -; CDR3 protein: CASSQEFQEGSEGQPQHF; CDR3 DNA: TGTGCCAGCAGCCAAGAATTCCAGGAGGGGTCTGAAGGTCAGCCCCAGCATTTT
D gene: TRBD2; J gene: TRBJ2-7; V gene: TRBV7-2; clone size: -; CDR3 protein: CASSPPTSGSYEQYF; CDR3 DNA: TGTGCCAGCAGCCCCCCCACTAGCGGGTCCTACGAGCAGTACTTC
D gene: -; J gene: TRBJ2-4; V gene: TRBV19; clone size: once; CDR3 protein: CASSIDQGLAKNIQYF; CDR3 DNA: TGTGCCAGTAGTATAGATCAGGGATTAGCCAAAAACATTCAGTACTTC
D gene: -; J gene: TRBJ1-2; V gene: TRBV10-3; clone size: -; CDR3 protein: CAISEGAVNTF; CDR3 DNA: TGTGCCATCAGTGAGGGGGCAGTAAACACCTTC
D gene: TRBD2; J gene: TRBJ2-1; V gene: TRBV18; clone size: -; CDR3 protein: CASSPGLVGSEQFF; CDR3 DNA: TGTGCCAGCTCACCTGGACTAGTGGGGAGTGAGCAGTTCTTC
D gene: -; J gene: TRBJ2-7; V gene: TRBV4-1; clone size: -; CDR3 protein: CASSQDNQASRDEQYF; CDR3 DNA: TGCGCCAGCAGCCAAGATAATCAAGCGAGCCGCGACGAGCAGTACTTC
D gene: TRBD1; J gene: TRBJ1-2; V gene: TRBV5-6; clone size: -; CDR3 protein: CASSFQGQEHNYGYTF; CDR3 DNA: TGTGCCAGCAGCTTTCAAGGACAGGAACATAACTATGGCTACACCTTC
D gene: -; J gene: TRBJ2-3; V gene: TRBV4-2; clone size: -; CDR3 protein: CASSHQSLTGQLFTDTQYF; CDR3 DNA: TGTGCCAGCAGCCACCAGAGCCTGACGGGACAACTCTTCACAGATACGCAGTATTTT
D gene: -; J gene: TRBJ2-1; V gene: TRBV5-1; clone size: -; CDR3 protein: CASSLTSPLGSSYNEQFF; CDR3 DNA: TGCGCCAGCAGCTTAACCTCCCCTTTGGGGAGCTCCTACAATGAGCAGTTCTTC
D gene: -; J gene: TRBJ2-7; V gene: TRBV9; clone size: few; CDR3 protein: CASSVEGPTYEQYF; CDR3 DNA: TGTGCCAGCAGCGTAGAGGGGCCAACCTACGAGCAGTACTTC
D gene: TRBD1; J gene: TRBJ2-7; V gene: TRBV7-2; clone size: -; CDR3 protein: CASSFWTGGDYEQYF; CDR3 DNA: TGTGCCAGCAGCTTCTGGACAGGGGGGGACTACGAGCAGTACTTC
D gene: -; J gene: TRBJ2-1; V gene: TRBV6-5; clone size: -; CDR3 protein: CASSPPELWDEQFF; CDR3 DNA: TGTGCCAGCAGTCCCCCGGAGCTTTGGGATGAGCAGTTCTTC
D gene: -; J gene: TRBJ1-1; V gene: TRBV19; clone size: -; CDR3 protein: CASSIIANTEAFF; CDR3 DNA: TGTGCCAGTAGTATTATAGCTAACACTGAAGCTTTCTTT
D gene: TRBD2; J gene: TRBJ2-2; V gene: TRBV4-2; clone size: -; CDR3 protein: CASSPEIPGLAGTGELFF; CDR3 DNA: TGTGCCAGCAGCCCCGAGATCCCCGGACTAGCGGGCACCGGGGAGCTGTTTTTT
D gene: -; J gene: TRBJ1-1; V gene: TRBV7-9; clone size: once; CDR3 protein: CASSLGGHEAFF; CDR3 DNA: TGTGCCAGCAGCTTAGGAGGCCACGAAGCTTTCTTT
D gene: -; J gene: TRBJ2-1; V gene: TRBV27; clone size: few; CDR3 protein: CASTKLGIPSSYNEQFF; CDR3 DNA: TGTGCCAGCACTAAACTAGGGATTCCCAGCTCCTACAATGAGCAGTTCTTC
D gene: -; J gene: TRBJ2-3; V gene: TRBV7-7; clone size: -; CDR3 protein: CASSPTGLSTDTQYF; CDR3 DNA: TGTGCTAGCAGCCCGACGGGACTTTCCACAGATACGCAGTATTTT
D gene: -; J gene: TRBJ1-1; V gene: TRBV23-1; clone size: -; CDR3 protein: CAIPTGNTEAFF; CDR3 DNA: TGCGCCATCCCAACAGGGAACACTGAAGCTTTCTTT
D gene: -; J gene: TRBJ1-5; V gene: TRBV7-2; clone size: -; CDR3 protein: CASSRDLVNQPQHF; CDR3 DNA: TGTGCCAGCAGCAGAGACCTAGTCAATCAGCCCCAGCATTTT
D gene: TRBD1; J gene: TRBJ2-1; V gene: TRBV5-4; clone size: -; CDR3 protein: CASSLAGTVHNEQFF; CDR3 DNA: TGTGCCAGCAGCTTGGCCGGGACAGTCCACAATGAGCAGTTCTTC